This TCR beta chain was identified in a study of shared clonotypes between healthy human individuals (dated by TCRdb to the early 2020s). Regarding the study in general: The cohort included a few men and a couple of women between 18 and 49 years of age. To estimate repertoire size and how much clonotypes are shared between individuals, the study performed deep sequencing of blood TCR repertoires from roughly five healthy adults. Each donor's leukapheresis produced roughly between about 0.8 and 10 billion PBMCs. Per donor, three plates each were used for CD4 naive and CD4 memory, two for CD8 naive, and one for CD8 memory. Libraries were prepared and TCR repertoires were sequenced by different laboratories using diverse techniques, in order to increase sequencing depth and limit assay-specific biases.

What the work shows at the level of the full study, not this receptor alone: The genetic and exposure-history diversity represented was limited by the small number of donors. Sampling was restricted to blood, and TCR repertoires in tissues likely differ from the TCR repertoires found in blood. Clonotypes shared by all four sorted-subset donors showed higher generation probabilities than non-shared clonotypes. Larger estimated clonotype richness was generally found for naive subsets than for memory subsets. Even with the large sequencing depth, rarefaction of the sorted-subset datasets indicated that sequencing was incomplete. Pairwise subsampling led to the expectation that sequencing depth would affect the degree of clonotype sharing among donors. Across a few donors, around 5.4% of naive CD4, more than 3% of naive CD8, roughly 2.3% of memory CD4, and 0.4% of memory CD8 clonotypes were shared.

From V the trimming removes 4 bases and from J it removes 8 bases, while the gene matches leave 7 bases of the junction unaccounted for. CDR1 and CDR2 were assigned from the germline V gene as SGHRS and YFSETQ. The CDR3 spans 15 residues, from the cysteine through the phenylalanine. Of the read, only the CDR3 DNA is kept; its 45 bases are in frame from base 1. On this clone: There is no known antigen for this receptor. It has no much larger one-base neighbor in the sample; base qualities were not kept.

Using the deep immunoSEQ assay, TCR CDR3 regions were amplified from genomic DNA by multiplex PCR. Genomic DNA extracted from each cell subset was distributed evenly over all wells of several immunoSEQ 96-well plates, and each plate served as one replicate. For sorted subsets, each replicate PCR was loaded with 150 to 250 ng genomic DNA, equivalent to some 27,000 T cell genomes. The purified libraries were quantified using a Qubit 3.0 fluorometer, sized with a Bioanalyzer 2100, and then quantified again using the KAPA Library Quantification kit. Every immunoSEQ 96-well plate was sequenced on a dedicated single-read 150-cycle Illumina NextSeq 550 flow cell. As for the authors' bioinformatics: Because the immunoSEQ output included only junctional sequences and no quality scores, the filtering could not be the same as the filtering used for full-length reads. To assign V/J genes and CDR3, sequences were annotated against IMGT germline references using PyIR, a Python wrapper for IgBLAST v1.9. Reads were filtered out if the reads had weak V/J assignments (E-value above 1e-6), no CDR3, stop codons, out-of-frame junctions, or ambiguous translated residues. V3J clonotypes were defined by identical inferred V gene, J gene, and CDR3 amino acid sequence. The percentage overlap between two repertoires was calculated by dividing the number of shared unique clonotypes by the size of the smaller repertoire. RTK rarefaction, the Chao1 estimator, and Recon v2.1 estimates of unobserved clonotypes were used to assess repertoire richness. Generation probabilities for all TCRbeta clonotypes obtained by the gDNA method from four donors were computed using OLGA. Held by TCRdb, this immuneACCESS table contains in-frame sequences only and omits some clones. Under half of the omission traces to an unresolved V gene where checked; the cause of the rest is unknown. That table furnishes V, J and clone size, whereas the DNA furnished D and trimming. A total of around 2,000,000 clones appear in this sample, 90% to 95% of them only once. Jointly, the top ten make up roughly 0.13% of the sample.

The donors were healthy, HIV-negative adults who had no recently reported acute infections or vaccinations. Only Caucasian adults living in Nashville, Tennessee, USA were represented among the donors. CD4+ T cells were enriched by magnetic negative selection, after which naive cells were positively selected on CD45RA and the negative fraction was taken as the memory subset. Blood was collected by leukapheresis, and PBMCs were isolated by Ficoll-Histopaque density gradient centrifugation and then cryopreserved in liquid nitrogen vapor phase. Analytical flow cytometry was used to check the purity and quantity of every magnetically sorted T cell population. From each sorted fraction, genomic DNA was isolated and quantified by UV absorbance on a Nanodrop 2000c.

The clonotype was recovered from a man younger than 35 in good health. This receptor chain uses TRBV5-1 and TRBJ2-1, with 12 central nucleotides matching TRBD1. Sequencing was performed on naive CD4+ T cells sorted from blood. The cell subset or site label, read with the paper, signifies: CD45RA+ positively selected. In nucleotides, the sequence is TGCGCCAGCAGCAAGGGACAGGGGGCTTTGGATGAGCAGTTCTTC. Its protein product is CASSKGQGALDEQFF. Where the CDR3 stops, the reference TRBV5-1 and TRBJ2-1 genes take over; the full variable domain is KAGVTQTPRYLIKTRGQQVTLSCSPISGHRSVSWYQQTPGQGLQFLFEYFSETQRNKGNFPGRFSGRQFSNSRSEMNVSTLELGDSALYLCASSKGQGALDEQFFGPGTRLTVL.